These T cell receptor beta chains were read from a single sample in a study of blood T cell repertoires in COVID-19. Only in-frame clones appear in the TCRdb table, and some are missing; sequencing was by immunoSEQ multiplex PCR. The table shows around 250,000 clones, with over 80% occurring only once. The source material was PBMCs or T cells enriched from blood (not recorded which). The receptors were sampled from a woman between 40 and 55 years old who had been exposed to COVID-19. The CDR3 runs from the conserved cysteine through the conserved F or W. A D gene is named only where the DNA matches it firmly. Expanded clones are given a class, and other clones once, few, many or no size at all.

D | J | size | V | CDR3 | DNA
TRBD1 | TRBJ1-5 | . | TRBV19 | CASSSSDRLNQPQHF | TGTGCCAGTAGTAGCTCGGACAGGCTAAATCAGCCCCAGCATTTT
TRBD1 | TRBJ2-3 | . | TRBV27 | CASSLNRGADTQYF | TGTGCCAGCAGTTTAAACAGGGGTGCAGATACGCAGTATTTT
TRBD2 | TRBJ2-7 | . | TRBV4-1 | CASSQGLWSGGYEQYF | TGCGCCAGCAGCCAAGGGCTATGGAGCGGGGGCTACGAGCAGTACTTC
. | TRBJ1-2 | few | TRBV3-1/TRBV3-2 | CASSQEPSGYRGIRGYTF | TGTGCCAGCAGCCAAGAGCCCTCGGGGTATCGGGGAATCCGTGGCTACACCTTC
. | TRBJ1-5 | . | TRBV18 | CASSPPYPGQPQHF | TGTGCCAGCTCACCACCGTATCCGGGGCAGCCCCAGCATTTT
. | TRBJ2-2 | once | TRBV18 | CASSPGSYTGELFF | TGTGCCAGCTCACCAGGCAGTTACACCGGGGAGCTGTTTTTT
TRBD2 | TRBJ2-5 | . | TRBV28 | CATHRDAGVSGTQYF | TGTGCCACCCACCGAGACGCGGGGGTGTCAGGGACCCAGTACTTC
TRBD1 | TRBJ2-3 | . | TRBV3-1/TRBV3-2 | CASSLRTGSTDTQYF | TGTGCCAGCAGCCTTAGGACAGGGAGCACAGATACGCAGTATTTT
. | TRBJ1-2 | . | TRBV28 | CASRPGQRGGYTF | TGTGCCAGCAGACCCGGACAGCGGGGTGGCTACACCTTC
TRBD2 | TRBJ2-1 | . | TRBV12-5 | CASGLVLGSVLSGYYNEQFF | TGTGCTAGTGGTTTGGTACTAGGGTCAGTCCTTAGCGGGTACTACAATGAGCAGTTCTTC
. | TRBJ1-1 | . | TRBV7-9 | CASSLVQGASEAFF | TGTGCCAGCAGCTTAGTACAAGGGGCTTCTGAAGCTTTCTTT
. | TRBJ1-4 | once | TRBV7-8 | CASSAGQPSGKLFF | TGTGCCAGCAGCGCCGGACAGCCCTCCGGAAAACTGTTTTTT
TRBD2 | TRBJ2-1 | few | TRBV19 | CASTSGTSSREQFF | TGTGCCAGTACCTCCGGGACTAGCTCTAGGGAGCAGTTCTTC
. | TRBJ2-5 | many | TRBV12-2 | CASRLRPSGQETQYF | TGTGCAAGTCGCTTAAGGCCTAGCGGGCAAGAGACCCAGTACTTC
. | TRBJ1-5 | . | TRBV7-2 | CASSPRGGNQPQHF | TGTGCCAGCAGCCCCCGCGGGGGAAATCAGCCCCAGCATTTT
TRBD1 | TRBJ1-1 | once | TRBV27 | CASIPRQGELNTEAFF | TGTGCCAGCATCCCTCGCCAGGGGGAATTGAACACTGAAGCTTTCTTT
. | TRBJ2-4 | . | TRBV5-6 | CASSPPGAGGKNIQYF | TGTGCCAGCAGCCCACCAGGGGCAGGAGGTAAAAACATTCAGTACTTC
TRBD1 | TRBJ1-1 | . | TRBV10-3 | CAISEDRGQVTEAFF | TGTGCCATCAGTGAGGACAGGGGGCAGGTAACTGAAGCTTTCTTT
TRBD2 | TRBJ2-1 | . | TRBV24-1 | CATSDPHKAGTSGNEQFF | TGTGCCACCAGTGACCCCCATAAAGCCGGGACTAGCGGCAATGAGCAGTTCTTC
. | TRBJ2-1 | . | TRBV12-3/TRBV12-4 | CASSLGLYNEQFF | TGTGCCAGCAGCTTGGGCCTTTACAATGAGCAGTTCTTC
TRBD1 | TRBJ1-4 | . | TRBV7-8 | CASSSLILGQGATNEKLFF | TGTGCCAGCAGCTCCCTGATATTGGGACAGGGGGCAACTAATGAAAAACTGTTTTTT
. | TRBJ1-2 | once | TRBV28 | CASSGAGNYGYTF | TGTGCCAGCAGTGGGGCAGGAAACTATGGCTACACCTTC
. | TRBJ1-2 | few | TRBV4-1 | CASSQDGEGYTF | TGCGCCAGCAGCCAAGATGGGGAGGGCTACACCTTC
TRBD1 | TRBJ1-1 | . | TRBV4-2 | CASSQGGDSSEAFF | TGTGCCAGCAGCCAAGGTGGGGACAGTTCGGAAGCTTTCTTT
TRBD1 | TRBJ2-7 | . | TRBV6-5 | CASRDRGSGEQYF | TGTGCCAGCCGGGACAGGGGGTCGGGGGAGCAGTACTTC
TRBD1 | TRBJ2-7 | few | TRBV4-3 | CASSQQTGAMSSYEQYF | TGCGCCAGCAGCCAACAAACAGGGGCCATGAGCTCCTACGAGCAGTACTTC
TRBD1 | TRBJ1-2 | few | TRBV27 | CASSSWDRDGYTF | TGTGCCAGCAGTTCGTGGGACAGAGACGGCTACACCTTC
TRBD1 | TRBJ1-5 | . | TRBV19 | CASTLGTVLGQPQHF | TGTGCCAGTACCCTCGGGACAGTTCTCGGTCAGCCCCAGCATTTT
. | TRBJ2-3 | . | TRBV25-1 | CASSERSDTQYF | TGTGCCAGCAGTGAACGGTCAGATACGCAGTATTTT
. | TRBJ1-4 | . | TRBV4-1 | CASSQGNRSSNEKLFF | TGCGCCAGCAGCCAAGGGAACAGGTCTTCGAATGAAAAACTGTTTTTT
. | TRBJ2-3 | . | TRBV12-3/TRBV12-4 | CASSFGDTQYF | TGTGCCAGCAGTTTCGGAGATACGCAGTATTTT
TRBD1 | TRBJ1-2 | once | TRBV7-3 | CASSLTGGQGGNYGYTF | TGTGCCAGCAGCTTAACGGGGGGACAGGGAGGTAACTATGGCTACACCTTC
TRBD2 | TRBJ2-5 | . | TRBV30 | CAWSVTGGLTQYF | TGTGCCTGGAGTGTAACGGGGGGGCTGACCCAGTACTTC
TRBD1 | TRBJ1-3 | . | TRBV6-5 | CASSLGQGGIGNTIYF | TGTGCCAGCAGTTTGGGACAGGGGGGGATTGGAAACACCATATATTTT
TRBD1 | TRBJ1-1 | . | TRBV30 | CAWSSTGGTEAFF | TGTGCCTGGAGTTCGACAGGGGGGACTGAAGCTTTCTTT
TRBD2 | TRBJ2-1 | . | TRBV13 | CASSCPWSERECHEQFF | TGTGCCAGCAGCTGCCCCTGGTCGGAGCGGGAGTGCCATGAGCAGTTCTTC
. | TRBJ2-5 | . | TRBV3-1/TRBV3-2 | CASSEAVETQYF | TGTGCCAGCTCCGAGGCCGTGGAGACCCAGTACTTC
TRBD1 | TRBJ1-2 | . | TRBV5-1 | CASSKGQGTNYGYTF | TGTGCCAGCAGCAAAGGACAGGGGACTAACTATGGCTACACCTTC
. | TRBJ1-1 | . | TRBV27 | CASSWSQDTEAFF | TGTGCCAGCAGTTGGTCTCAGGACACTGAAGCTTTCTTT
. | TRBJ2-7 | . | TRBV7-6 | CASSSKSPDISYEQYF | TGTGCCAGCAGCTCCAAGTCGCCGGACATTTCCTACGAGCAGTACTTC
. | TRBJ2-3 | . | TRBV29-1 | CSVGEGTDTQYF | TGCAGCGTCGGAGAGGGTACAGATACGCAGTATTTT
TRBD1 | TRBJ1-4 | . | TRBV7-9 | CASSLSRGGTGLEKLFF | TGTGCCAGCAGCCTCTCCCGTGGGGGGACAGGGTTGGAAAAACTGTTTTTT
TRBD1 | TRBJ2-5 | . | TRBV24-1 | CATSPATGEETQYF | TGTGCCACCAGTCCCGCGACAGGGGAAGAGACCCAGTACTTC
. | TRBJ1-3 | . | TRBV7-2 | CASSSPRGTGNTIYF | TGTGCCAGCAGCTCCCCCAGAGGGACTGGAAACACCATATATTTT
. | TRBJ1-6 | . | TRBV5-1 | CASSGTTEDNSPLHF | TGCGCCAGCAGCGGAACGACTGAGGATAATTCACCCCTCCACTTT
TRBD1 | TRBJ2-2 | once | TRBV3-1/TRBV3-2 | CASSQARGRTGELFF | TGTGCCAGCAGCCAAGCCAGGGGGCGAACCGGGGAGCTGTTTTTT
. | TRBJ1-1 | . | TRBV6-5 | CASSHRQLMNTEAFF | TGTGCCAGCAGCCACAGGCAGCTCATGAACACTGAAGCTTTCTTT
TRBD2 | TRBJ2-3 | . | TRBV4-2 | CASSQAGTSRDTQYF | TGTGCCAGCAGCCAAGCGGGGACTAGCAGAGATACGCAGTATTTT
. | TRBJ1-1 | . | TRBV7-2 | CASSLWQTNTEAFF | TGTGCCAGCAGCTTATGGCAAACGAACACTGAAGCTTTCTTT
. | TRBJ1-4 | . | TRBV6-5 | CASSYAANEKLFF | TGTGCCAGCAGTTACGCAGCTAATGAAAAACTGTTTTTT
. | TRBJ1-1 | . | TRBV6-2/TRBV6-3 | CASSYSVVGTTFF | TGTGCCAGCAGTTACTCGGTTGTAGGGACAACTTTCTTT
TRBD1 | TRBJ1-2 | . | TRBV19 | CASSRQGDGYTF | TGTGCCAGTAGCCGACAGGGAGATGGCTACACCTTC
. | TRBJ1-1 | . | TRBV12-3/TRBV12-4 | CASSLELDTEAFF | TGTGCCAGCAGTTTAGAGCTCGACACTGAAGCTTTCTTT
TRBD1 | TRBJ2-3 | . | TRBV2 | CASAGPGGTDTQYF | TGTGCCAGCGCAGGGCCAGGGGGAACAGATACGCAGTATTTT
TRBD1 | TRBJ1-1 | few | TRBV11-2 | CASSLAGQGYTEAFF | TGTGCCAGCAGCTTAGCGGGACAGGGCTACACTGAAGCTTTCTTT